The 2 T cell receptor beta chains below were found in one sample sequenced in a study of radiotherapy plus CTLA-4 blockade in lung cancer. Some clones are missing from TCRdb's copy, which holds only in-frame ones; the method was immunoSEQ multiplex PCR. The profile shows about 84,000 clones, about two thirds of them singletons. The sample was peripheral blood, taken from a patient treated with radiotherapy plus ipilimumab. These receptors all stem from a human donor with non-small cell lung cancer that progressed on radiotherapy plus ipilimumab.

This clone occurred a few times. This sequence joins TRBV6-6 and TRBJ2-5; the D gene is possibly TRBD2 (5 bases). The length of the CDR3 is 12 residues. V was pared by 7 bases and J by 1 base, with 7 bases between. Germline lookup yields CDR1 MNHNY and CDR2 SVGAGI (reference sequence). The CDR3 DNA sequence: TGTGCCAGCAATCGGGGCCAAGAGACCCAGTACTTC. This codes for CASNRGQETQYF.

Concerning this clone: Other DNA sequences of this sample code for an identical CDR3. The chain combines TRBV9 with TRBJ2-1, with D uncertain. Germline assignment: CDR1 SGDLS and CDR2 YYNGEE. The CDR3 extends over 12 amino acids. Trimming stripped 0 bases from V and 7 bases from J, with 5 bases between. As DNA, the CDR3 is TGTGCCAGCAGCGTAGCCGGGAATGAGCAGTTCTTC. As protein: CASSVAGNEQFF.